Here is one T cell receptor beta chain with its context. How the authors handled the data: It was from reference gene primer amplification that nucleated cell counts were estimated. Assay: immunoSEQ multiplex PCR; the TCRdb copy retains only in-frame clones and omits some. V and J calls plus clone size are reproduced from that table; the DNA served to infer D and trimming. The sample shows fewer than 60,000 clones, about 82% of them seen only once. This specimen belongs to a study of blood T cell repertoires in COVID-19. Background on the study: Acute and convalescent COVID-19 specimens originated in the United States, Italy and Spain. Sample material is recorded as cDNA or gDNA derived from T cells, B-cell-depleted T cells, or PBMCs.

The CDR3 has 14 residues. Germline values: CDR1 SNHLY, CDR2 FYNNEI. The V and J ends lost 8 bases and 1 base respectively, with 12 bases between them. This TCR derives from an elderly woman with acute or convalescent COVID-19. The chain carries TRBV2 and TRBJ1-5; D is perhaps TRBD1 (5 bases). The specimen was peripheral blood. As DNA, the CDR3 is TGTGCCAGCCTCCCGGGGGGGAGCAATCAGCCCCAGCATTTT. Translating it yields CASLPGGSNQPQHF.